A selection of T cell receptor beta chains follows, all from one sample in a study of cytomegalovirus exposure and HLA in healthy donors. Profiled with immunoSEQ multiplex PCR; TCRdb holds only in-frame clones, not every one. The sample lists about 130,000 clones; about 72% were seen once. Sequencing input: PBMCs. The source of these receptors is a man aged 25-45 years in good health and CMV-seropositive. CDR3s include the opening cysteine and the closing phenylalanine or tryptophan. The D gene is left open where the match is weak. The size entry is marked missing in some rows and otherwise reads once, few, many or a size class.

J	V	length	D	size	DNA	CDR3
TRBJ2-1	TRBV7-2	14	TRBD2	.	TGTGCCAGCAGCTTGGTGACTAGCAGAATCGAGCAGTTCTTC	CASSLVTSRIEQFF
TRBJ1-4	TRBV28	14	.	few	TGTGCCAGCAGTTTGGACAGATATAATGAAAAACTGTTTTTT	CASSLDRYNEKLFF
TRBJ2-3	TRBV27	14	.	.	TGTGCCAGCAGTTTGATGGCGGGCACAGATACGCAGTATTTT	CASSLMAGTDTQYF
TRBJ2-1	TRBV28	15	TRBD1	.	TGTGCCAGCCGTTTGCGGGACAGGGTCTACAATGAGCAGTTCTTC	CASRLRDRVYNEQFF
TRBJ2-1	TRBV5-1	16	.	.	TGCGCCAGCAGCTTGGGTCAGGGGCTACCAATGAATGAGCAGTTCTTC	CASSLGQGLPMNEQFF
TRBJ1-4	TRBV5-5	14	.	few	TGTGCCAGCAGCTTCAGAGGGTCTAATGAAAAACTGTTTTTT	CASSFRGSNEKLFF
TRBJ2-7	TRBV7-6	16	.	.	TGTGCCAGCAGCTTAGAGGCCGGGGAGTTAGACTACGAGCAGTACTTC	CASSLEAGELDYEQYF
TRBJ2-5	TRBV19	14	TRBD2	.	TGTGCCAGCGGACTAGCGGGGAGCCAAGAGACCCAGTACTTC	CASGLAGSQETQYF
TRBJ2-2	TRBV6-1	15	TRBD1	.	TGTGCCAGCAAAATAGGGACAGGGGGTTTCGGGGAGCTGTTTTTT	CASKIGTGGFGELFF
TRBJ2-1	TRBV5-1	16	TRBD2	.	TGCGCCAGCAGCCCCACTAGACTAGCGGGAGTAGATGAGCAGTTCTTC	CASSPTRLAGVDEQFF
TRBJ1-2	TRBV5-6	15	.	.	TGTGCCAGCACCTCGTGGGGGGAAGGAGGGGAAGGCTACACCTTC	CASTSWGEGGEGYTF
TRBJ2-7	TRBV28	17	.	.	TGTGCCAGCAGTTCCGCCCCGGGAAGGGGAGGATTCTACGAGCAGTACTTC	CASSSAPGRGGFYEQYF
TRBJ1-5	TRBV28	14	TRBD1	.	TGTGCCAGCAGGCCGACAGGGGGCCATCAGCCCCAGCATTTT	CASRPTGGHQPQHF
TRBJ1-1	TRBV5-4	13	TRBD1	.	TGTGCCAGCAGTCCCACAGGGGGGGCCGATCCTTTCTTT	CASSPTGGADPFF
TRBJ2-7	TRBV9	14	.	.	TGTGCCAGCAGCGCCGGTAGCGGATCCTACGAGCAGTACTTC	CASSAGSGSYEQYF